The clone carrying this T cell receptor (beta chain) was observed a single time. The study assigned cohorts using participant-reported clinical history. This entry belongs to a study of blood T cell repertoires in COVID-19. On the study more broadly: Sources were T cells, B-cell-depleted T cells, or PBMCs; the material itself was cDNA or gDNA.

Germline loops: CDR1 LGHNT, CDR2 FRNRAP. This CDR3 region has 12 residues. The germline V and J ends were trimmed by 6 bases and 8 bases, with 13 bases remaining between them. Assay: immunoSEQ multiplex PCR; the TCRdb copy retains only in-frame clones and omits some. The profile shows some 320,000 clones, 90% of them singletons. The J gene is TRBJ1-2, the V gene TRBV12-5, with a weak D call TRBD1 (5 bases). The receptor's source is a man aged 55 to 69 who had recovered from COVID-19. The material sequenced was PBMCs or T cells enriched from blood (not recorded which). The CDR3 spells CASGDKGGGYTF. DNA of the CDR3: TGTGCTAGTGGGGACAAGGGTGGAGGCTACACCTTC.